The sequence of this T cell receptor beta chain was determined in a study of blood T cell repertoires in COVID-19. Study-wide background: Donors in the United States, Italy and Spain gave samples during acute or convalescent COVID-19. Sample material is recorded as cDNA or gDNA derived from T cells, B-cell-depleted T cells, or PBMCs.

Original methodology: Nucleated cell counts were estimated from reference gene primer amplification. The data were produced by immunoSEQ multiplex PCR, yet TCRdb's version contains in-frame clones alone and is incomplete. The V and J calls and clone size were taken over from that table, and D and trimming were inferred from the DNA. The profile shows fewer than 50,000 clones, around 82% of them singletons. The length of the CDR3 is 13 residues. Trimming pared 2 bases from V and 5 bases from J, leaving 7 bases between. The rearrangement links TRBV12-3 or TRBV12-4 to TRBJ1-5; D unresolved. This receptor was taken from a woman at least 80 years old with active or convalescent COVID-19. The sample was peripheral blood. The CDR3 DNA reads TGTGCCAGCAGTTTACGGGGAGATCAGCCCCAGCATTTT. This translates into CASSLRGDQPQHF.